The 14 T cell receptor beta chains presented below share a single source sample, sequenced in a study of blood T cell repertoires in COVID-19. The protocol was immunoSEQ multiplex PCR, while the TCRdb copy is restricted to in-frame clones and leaves out a portion. The sample has roughly 270,000 clones, around 83% seen once. Material for sequencing was PBMCs or T cells enriched from blood (not recorded which). The receptors here all came from a man in his forties who had been exposed to COVID-19.

The rearrangement uses TRBV7-3 and TRBJ2-2, with 10 nucleotides matching TRBD2. Germline lookup yields CDR1 SGHTA and CDR2 FQGTGA. J lost 0 bases, V lost 3 bases, and 4 bases had no gene match. This CDR3 has 17 amino acids. Here the CDR3 DNA reads TGTGCCAGCAGCTTCCCTAGCGGGGGCGCGAACACCGGGGAGCTGTTTTTT. It specifies CASSFPSGGANTGELFF.

V is TRBV18 and J is TRBJ2-2, with D possibly being TRBD2 (6 bases). From germline, CDR1 is KGHSH and CDR2 LQKENI. The CDR3 covers 16 residues. The V end lost 4 bases, the J end lost 7 bases, and 19 bases lay between the germline ends. The CDR3 DNA reads as TGTGCCAGCTCACGGACCGTAGCCCGGGGGAGCGGGGAGCTGTTTTTT. Its protein is CASSRTVARGSGELFF.

The chain uses TRBV19 and TRBJ2-1, with D uncertain. V was clipped by 8 bases and J by 1 base, with 12 bases between them. Germline V gene data show CDR1 as LNHDA and CDR2 as SQIVND (reference sequence). This CDR3 contains 14 residues. CDR3 DNA sequence: TGTGCCAGTGGCCCCCGGAGATCCTACAATGAGCAGTTCTTC. It specifies CASGPRRSYNEQFF.

The rearrangement joins TRBV5-8 to TRBJ2-1, with D perhaps matching TRBD2 (6 bases). Germline V gene data show CDR1 as SGHTS and CDR2 as YDEGEE. The CDR3 has 14 residues. Trimming stripped 3 bases from V and 7 bases from J, with 14 bases between. CDR3 protein: CASSSTGLLNEQFF. CDR3 nucleotides: TGTGCCAGCAGCTCGACGGGACTCCTTAATGAGCAGTTCTTC.

The chain is built from TRBV24-1 and TRBJ2-5; weak D call: TRBD1 (5 bases). The CDR3 runs 13 residues. Germline V gene lookup returns CDR1 KGHDR and CDR2 SFDVKD. The V and J ends lost 3 bases and 2 bases respectively, with 6 bases between them. CDR3 protein: CATSDGAQETQYF. CDR3 nucleotides: TGTGCCACCAGTGATGGGGCGCAAGAGACCCAGTACTTC.

This clone was observed a few times. This chain links TRBV7-2 with TRBJ2-1; 7 bases are a match to TRBD2. Germline values: CDR1 SGHTA, CDR2 FQGNSA. The CDR3 extends over 12 amino acids. V gave up 3 bases and J gave up 13 bases; unmatched junction bases: 6. The CDR3 sequence is CASSFSGSSQFF. CDR3 DNA: TGTGCCAGCAGCTTTAGCGGGTCCTCACAGTTCTTC.

In this sample, this clone turned up a few times. The rearrangement links TRBV4-1 to TRBJ2-7, with TRBD1 matching 9 bases. Germline CDR1 is MGHRA and CDR2 is YSYEKL. V shed 3 bases, J shed 4 bases, and the junction held 7 bases outside the gene matches. The CDR3 has 15 residues. For the CDR3, the DNA is TGCGCCAGCAGCCACTCACAGGGGGCTTTTTACGAGCAGTACTTC. As protein: CASSHSQGAFYEQYF.

This chain uses TRBV29-1 with TRBJ1-2; D call uncertain. Trimming took off 7 bases at V and 7 bases at J, with 16 bases between the two ends. Germline CDR1 is SQVTM and CDR2 is ANQGSEA. The CDR3 is 12 amino acids. CDR3 nucleotide sequence: TGCAGCGAGAGTCAGGCCCAAGTTGGCTACACCTTC. As protein: CSESQAQVGYTF.

The V call is TRBV27, the J call TRBJ2-1, with 11 bases identical to TRBD1. The CDR3 extends over 20 amino acids. V lost 7 bases, J lost 7 bases, and 24 bases stayed unmatched. In germline, CDR1 is MNHEY, CDR2 SMNVEV (reference sequence). The CDR3, as DNA: TGTGCCAGCACCCCCTTTCCGGGACAGGGGGTCAGATTATCAAGAAATGAGCAGTTCTTC. Its translation is CASTPFPGQGVRLSRNEQFF.

The chain couples TRBV7-6 to TRBJ2-5; D possibly corresponds to TRBD2 (6 bases). The CDR3 has 14 amino acids. V dropped 6 bases and J dropped 2 bases, with 13 bases sitting between them. Germline lookup yields CDR1 SGHVS and CDR2 FNYEAQ. CDR3 residues: CASRAEGSQETQYF. Written as DNA, the CDR3 is TGTGCCAGCAGGGCGGAGGGCTCACAAGAGACCCAGTACTTC. Together with reference TRBV7-6 and TRBJ2-5, the CDR3 gives the full variable domain: GAGVSQSPRYKVTKRGQDVALRCDPISGHVSLYWYRQALGQGPEFLTYFNYEAQQDKSGLPNDRFSAERPEGSISTLTIQRTEQRDSAMYRCASRAEGSQETQYFGPGTRLLVL.

This chain joins TRBV11-3 and TRBJ2-2, with no clear D. Germline-derived CDR1 and CDR2 are SGHNT and YENEEA. This CDR3 has 16 amino acids. Between the trimmed V and J ends, which lost 1 base and 4 bases, there was a span of 13 bases. DNA of the CDR3: TGTGCCAGCAGCTTAGCCCATCTAGTAAGCACCGGGGAGCTGTTTTTT. It specifies CASSLAHLVSTGELFF. The full variable domain, rest sourced from reference TRBV11-3 and TRBJ2-2, is EAGVVQSPRYKIIEKKQPVAFWCNPISGHNTLYWYLQNLGQGPELLIRYENEEAVDDSQLPKDRFSAERLKGVDSTLKIQPAELGDSAVYLCASSLAHLVSTGELFFGEGSRLTVL.

The chain recombines TRBV11-2 with TRBJ1-1; D is unresolved. V was clipped by 4 bases and J by 3 bases, with 9 bases between them. CDR1 is SGHAT and CDR2 is FQNNGV in the germline V gene. The CDR3 totals 13 residues. CDR3 in amino acids: CASSSYPYTEAFF. CDR3 sequence (DNA): TGTGCCAGCAGCTCCTACCCGTACACTGAAGCTTTCTTT.

The rearrangement uses TRBV12-3 or TRBV12-4 and TRBJ1-5; TRBD1 agrees at 7 bases. The CDR3 contains 13 residues. Losses at the gene ends were 5 bases for V and 7 bases for J; bases not matched to a gene: 5. The CDR3 region has the DNA TGTGCCAGCAGTACAGGGGCGGGACAGCCCCAGCATTTT. Its translation: CASSTGAGQPQHF.

This chain uses TRBV6-4 with TRBJ2-2; 7 bases map to TRBD1. Trimming removed 5 bases from V and 7 bases from J; junction bases left unmatched: 1. This CDR3 is 12 amino acids long. Germline V CDR1 and CDR2: MRHNA, SNTAGT. CDR3 in amino acids: CASSTGDGELFF. The CDR3 region has the DNA TGTGCCAGCAGTACAGGGGACGGGGAGCTGTTTTTT.